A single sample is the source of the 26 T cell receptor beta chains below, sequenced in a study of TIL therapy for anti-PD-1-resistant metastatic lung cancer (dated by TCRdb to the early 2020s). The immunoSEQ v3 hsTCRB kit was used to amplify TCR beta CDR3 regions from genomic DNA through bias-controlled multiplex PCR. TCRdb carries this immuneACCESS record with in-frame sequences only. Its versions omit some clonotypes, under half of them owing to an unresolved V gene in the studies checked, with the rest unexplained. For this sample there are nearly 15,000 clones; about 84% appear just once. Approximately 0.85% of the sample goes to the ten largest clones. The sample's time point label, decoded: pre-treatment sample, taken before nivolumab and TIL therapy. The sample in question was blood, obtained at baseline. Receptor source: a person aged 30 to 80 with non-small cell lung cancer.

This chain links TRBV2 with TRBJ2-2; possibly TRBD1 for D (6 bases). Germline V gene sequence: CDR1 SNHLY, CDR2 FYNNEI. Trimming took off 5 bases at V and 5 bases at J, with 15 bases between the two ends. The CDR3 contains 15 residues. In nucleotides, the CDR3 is TGTGCCAGCAGTATCTCGGCAGGGGTTACCGGGGAGCTGTTTTTT. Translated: CASSISAGVTGELFF.

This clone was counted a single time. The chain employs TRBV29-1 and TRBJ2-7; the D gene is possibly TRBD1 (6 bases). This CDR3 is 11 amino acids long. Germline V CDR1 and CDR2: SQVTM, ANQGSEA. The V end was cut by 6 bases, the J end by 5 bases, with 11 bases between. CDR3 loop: CSVDNRDEQYV. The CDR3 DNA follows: TGCAGCGTAGACAACAGGGACGAGCAGTACGTC.

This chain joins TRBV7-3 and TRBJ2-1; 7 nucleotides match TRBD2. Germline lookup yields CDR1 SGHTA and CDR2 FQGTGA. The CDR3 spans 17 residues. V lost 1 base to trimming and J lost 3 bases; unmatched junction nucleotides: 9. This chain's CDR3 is CASSLRWCGSSYNEQFF. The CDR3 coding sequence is TGTGCCAGCAGCTTAAGGTGGTGCGGGAGTAGCTACAATGAGCAGTTCTTC.

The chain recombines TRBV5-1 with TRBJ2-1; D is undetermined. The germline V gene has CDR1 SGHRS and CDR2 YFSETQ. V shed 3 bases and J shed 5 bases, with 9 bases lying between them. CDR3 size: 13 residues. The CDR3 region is CASSYEPDNEQFF. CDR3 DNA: TGCGCCAGCAGCTACGAGCCGGACAATGAGCAGTTCTTC. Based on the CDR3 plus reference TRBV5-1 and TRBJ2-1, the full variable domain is KAGVTQTPRYLIKTRGQQVTLSCSPISGHRSVSWYQQTPGQGLQFLFEYFSETQRNKGNFPGRFSGRQFSNSRSEMNVSTLELGDSALYLCASSYEPDNEQFFGPGTRLTVL.

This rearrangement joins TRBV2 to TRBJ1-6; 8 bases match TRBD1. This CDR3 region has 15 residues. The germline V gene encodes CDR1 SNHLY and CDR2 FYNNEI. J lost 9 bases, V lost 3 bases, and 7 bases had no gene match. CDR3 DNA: TGTGCCAGCAGTGATCCAGGGGGCGGTGGTTCACCCCTCCACTTT. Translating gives CASSDPGGGGSPLHF.

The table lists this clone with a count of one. The CDR3 region has the DNA TGTGCCAGCAGTCGACAGGGGGCAGGAGAAAAACTGTTTTTT. Amino acid sequence: CASSRQGAGEKLFF. This sequence joins TRBV7-9 and TRBJ1-4, with 10 bases lining up with TRBD1. The V gene's germline CDR1 is SEHNR and CDR2 FQNEAQ (reference sequence). V lost 6 bases, J lost 8 bases, and 6 bases stayed unmatched. The CDR3 totals 14 residues.

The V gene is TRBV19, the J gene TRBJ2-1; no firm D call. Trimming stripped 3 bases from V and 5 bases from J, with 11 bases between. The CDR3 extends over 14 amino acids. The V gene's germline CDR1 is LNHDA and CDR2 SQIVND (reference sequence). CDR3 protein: CASSIWLTNNEQFF. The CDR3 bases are TGTGCCAGTAGTATTTGGCTAACCAACAATGAGCAGTTCTTC.

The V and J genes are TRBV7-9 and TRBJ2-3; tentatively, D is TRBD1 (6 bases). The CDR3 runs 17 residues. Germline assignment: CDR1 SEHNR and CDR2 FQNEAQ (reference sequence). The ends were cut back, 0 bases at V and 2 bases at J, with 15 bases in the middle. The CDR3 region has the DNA TGTGCCAGCAGCTTAGCGCTAAGTGGGGGCTACACAGATACGCAGTATTTT. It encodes CASSLALSGGYTDTQYF.

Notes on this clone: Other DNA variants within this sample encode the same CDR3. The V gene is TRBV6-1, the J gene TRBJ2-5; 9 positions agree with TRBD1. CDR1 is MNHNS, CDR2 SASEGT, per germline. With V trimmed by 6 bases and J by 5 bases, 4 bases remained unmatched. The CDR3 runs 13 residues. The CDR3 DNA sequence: TGTGCCAGCAGCAGGGACAGGGATGAGACCCAGTACTTC. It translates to CASSRDRDETQYF.

CDR3 bases: TGTGCCAGCAGCCAAGTAACAGGGCTACAAGAGACCCAGTACTTC. It is translated as CASSQVTGLQETQYF. This chain joins TRBV14 and TRBJ2-5; D is possibly TRBD1 (6 bases). In germline, CDR1 is SGHDN, CDR2 FVKESK. Trimming cost V 1 base and J 2 bases, with 11 bases left between them. The CDR3 runs to 15 residues.

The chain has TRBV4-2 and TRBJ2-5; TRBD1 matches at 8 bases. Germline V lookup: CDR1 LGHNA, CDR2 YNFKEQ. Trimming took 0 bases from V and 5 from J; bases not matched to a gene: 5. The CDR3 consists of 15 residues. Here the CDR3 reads CASSQEPRGLETQYF. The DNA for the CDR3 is TGTGCCAGCAGCCAAGAACCCAGGGGGCTTGAGACCCAGTACTTC.

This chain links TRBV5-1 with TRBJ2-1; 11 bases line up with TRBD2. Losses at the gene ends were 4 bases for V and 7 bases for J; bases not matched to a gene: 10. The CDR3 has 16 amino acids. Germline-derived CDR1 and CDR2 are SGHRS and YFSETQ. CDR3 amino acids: CASSRRTSGSPNEQFF. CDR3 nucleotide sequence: TGCGCCAGCAGCCGCCGAACTAGCGGGAGTCCAAATGAGCAGTTCTTC.

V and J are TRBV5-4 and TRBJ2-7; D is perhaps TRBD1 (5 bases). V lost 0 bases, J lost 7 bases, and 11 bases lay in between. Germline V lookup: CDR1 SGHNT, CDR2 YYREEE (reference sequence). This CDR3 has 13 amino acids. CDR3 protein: CASSLGVRVEQYV. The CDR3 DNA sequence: TGTGCCAGCAGCTTGGGCGTCAGGGTAGAGCAGTACGTC.

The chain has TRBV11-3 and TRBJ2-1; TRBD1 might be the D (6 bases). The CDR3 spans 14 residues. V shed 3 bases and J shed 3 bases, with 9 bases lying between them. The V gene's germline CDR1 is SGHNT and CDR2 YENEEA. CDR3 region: CASSFSGDYNEQFF. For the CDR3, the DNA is TGTGCCAGCAGCTTCTCAGGGGACTACAATGAGCAGTTCTTC.

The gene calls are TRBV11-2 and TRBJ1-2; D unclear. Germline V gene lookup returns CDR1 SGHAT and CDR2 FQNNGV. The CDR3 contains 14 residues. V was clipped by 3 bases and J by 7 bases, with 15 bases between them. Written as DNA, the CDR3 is TGTGCCAGCAGCTTTTCGGCAGGCGGGAGTGGCTACACCTTC. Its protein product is CASSFSAGGSGYTF.

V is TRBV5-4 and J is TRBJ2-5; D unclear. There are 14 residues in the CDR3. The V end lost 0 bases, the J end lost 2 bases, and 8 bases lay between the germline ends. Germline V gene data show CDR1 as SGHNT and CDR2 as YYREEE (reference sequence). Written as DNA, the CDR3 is TGTGCCAGCAGCTTGGGGGCCAGACAAGAGACCCAGTACTTC. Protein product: CASSLGARQETQYF. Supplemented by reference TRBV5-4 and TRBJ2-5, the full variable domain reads ETGVTQSPTHLIKTRGQQVTLRCSSQSGHNTVSWYQQALGQGPQFIFQYYREEENGRGNFPPRFSGLQFPNYSSELNVNALELDDSALYLCASSLGARQETQYFGPGTRLLVL.

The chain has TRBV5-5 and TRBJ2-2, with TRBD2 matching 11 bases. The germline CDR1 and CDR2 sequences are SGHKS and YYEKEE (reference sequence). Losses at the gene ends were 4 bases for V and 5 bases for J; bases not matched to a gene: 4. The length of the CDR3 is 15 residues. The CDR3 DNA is TGTGCCAGCAGCCTCACTAGCGGGAGTACCGGGGAGCTGTTTTTT. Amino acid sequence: CASSLTSGSTGELFF.

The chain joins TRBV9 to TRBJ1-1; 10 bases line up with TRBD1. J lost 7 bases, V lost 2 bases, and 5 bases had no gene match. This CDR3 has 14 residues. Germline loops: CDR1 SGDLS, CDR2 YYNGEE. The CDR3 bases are TGTGCCAGCAGCGTGGACAGGGGGTTAGGTGAAGCTTTCTTT. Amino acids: CASSVDRGLGEAFF.

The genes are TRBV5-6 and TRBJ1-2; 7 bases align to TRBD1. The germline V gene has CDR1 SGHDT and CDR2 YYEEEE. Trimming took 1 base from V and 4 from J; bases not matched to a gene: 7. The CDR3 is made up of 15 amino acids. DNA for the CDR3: TGTGCCAGCAGCTTGAAAGCAGGGGGTTTCTATGGCTACACCTTC. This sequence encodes CASSLKAGGFYGYTF.

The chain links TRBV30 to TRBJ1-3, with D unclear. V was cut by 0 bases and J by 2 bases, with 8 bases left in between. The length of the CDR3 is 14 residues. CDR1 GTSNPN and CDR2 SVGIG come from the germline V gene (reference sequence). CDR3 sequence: CAWSVYIPGNTIYF. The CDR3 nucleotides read TGTGCCTGGAGTGTATACATTCCTGGAAACACCATATATTTT.

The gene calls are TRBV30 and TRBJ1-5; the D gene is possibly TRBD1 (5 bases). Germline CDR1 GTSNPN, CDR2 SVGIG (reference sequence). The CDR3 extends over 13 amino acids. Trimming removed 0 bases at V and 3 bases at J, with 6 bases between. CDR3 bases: TGTGCCTGGAGTGTAGGGGTCAATCAGCCCCAGCATTTT. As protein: CAWSVGVNQPQHF.

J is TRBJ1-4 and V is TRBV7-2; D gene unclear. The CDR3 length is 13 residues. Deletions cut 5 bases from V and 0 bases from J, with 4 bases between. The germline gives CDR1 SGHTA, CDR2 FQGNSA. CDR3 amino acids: CASSPATNEKLFF. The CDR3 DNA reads TGTGCCAGCAGCCCCGCAACTAATGAAAAACTGTTTTTT.

The CDR3 is CASSLTGTGIYEQYF. The CDR3 DNA is TGTGCCAGCTCACTTACCGGGACAGGGATCTACGAGCAGTACTTC. The rearrangement uses TRBV18 and TRBJ2-7; 9 bases map to TRBD1. The junction had 7 bases not matched to a gene; V was cut back by 4 bases and J by 3 bases. This CDR3 spans 15 amino acids. CDR1 is KGHSH and CDR2 is LQKENI in the germline V gene.

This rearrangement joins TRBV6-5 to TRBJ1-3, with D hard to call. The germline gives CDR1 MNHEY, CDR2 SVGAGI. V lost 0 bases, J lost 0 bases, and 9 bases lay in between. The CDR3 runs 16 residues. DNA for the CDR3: TGTGCCAGCAGTTACTCGAGGTTTGGCTCTGGAAACACCATATATTTT. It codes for CASSYSRFGSGNTIYF.

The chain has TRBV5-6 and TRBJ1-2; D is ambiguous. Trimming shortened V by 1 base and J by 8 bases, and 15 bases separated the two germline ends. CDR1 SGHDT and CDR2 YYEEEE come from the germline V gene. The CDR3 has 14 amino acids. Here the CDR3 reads CASSLLENPWGYTF. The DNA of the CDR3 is TGTGCCAGCAGCTTGTTGGAGAACCCTTGGGGCTACACCTTC. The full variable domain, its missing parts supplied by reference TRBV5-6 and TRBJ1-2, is DAGVTQSPTHLIKTRGQQVTLRCSPKSGHDTVSWYQQALGQGPQFIFQYYEEEERQRGNFPDRFSGHQFPNYSSELNVNALLLGDSALYLCASSLLENPWGYTFGSGTRLTVV.

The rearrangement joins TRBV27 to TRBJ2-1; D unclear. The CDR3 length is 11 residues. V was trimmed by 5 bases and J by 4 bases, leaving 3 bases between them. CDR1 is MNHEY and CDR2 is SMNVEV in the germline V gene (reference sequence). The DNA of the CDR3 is TGTGCCAGCAGTAAATACAATGAGCAGTTCTTC. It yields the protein CASSKYNEQFF.